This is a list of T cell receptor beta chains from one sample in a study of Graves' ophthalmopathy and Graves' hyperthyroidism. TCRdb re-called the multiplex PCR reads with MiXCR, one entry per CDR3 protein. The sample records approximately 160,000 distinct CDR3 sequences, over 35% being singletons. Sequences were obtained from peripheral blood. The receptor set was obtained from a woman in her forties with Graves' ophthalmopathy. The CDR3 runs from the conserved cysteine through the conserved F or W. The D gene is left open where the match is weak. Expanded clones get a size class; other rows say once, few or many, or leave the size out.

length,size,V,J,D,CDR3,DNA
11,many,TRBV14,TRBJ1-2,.,CASSQGSGYTF,TGTGCCAGCAGCCAAGGAAGTGGCTACACCTTC
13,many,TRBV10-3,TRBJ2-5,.,CAISERGQETQYF,TGTGCCATCAGTGAGCGGGGACAAGAGACCCAGTACTTC
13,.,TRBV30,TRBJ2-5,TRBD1,CAWGKGQRETQYF,TGTGCCTGGGGTAAGGGACAGAGAGAGACCCAGTACTTC
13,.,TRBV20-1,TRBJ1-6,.,CSATQVYNSPLHF,TGCAGTGCTACGCAGGTCTATAATTCACCCCTCCACTTT
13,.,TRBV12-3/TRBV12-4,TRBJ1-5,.,CASSWGGNQPQHF,TGTGCCTCATCTTGGGGGGGCAATCAGCCCCAGCATTTT
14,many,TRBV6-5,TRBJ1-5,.,CASSYGQANQPQHF,TGTGCCAGCAGTTACGGTCAGGCCAATCAGCCCCAGCATTTT
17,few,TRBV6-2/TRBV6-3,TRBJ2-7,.,CASTFSIEAASSYEQYF,TGTGCCAGCACTTTCTCCATTGAGGCTGCCAGCTCCTACGAGCAGTACTTC
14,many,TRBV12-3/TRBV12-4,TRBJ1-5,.,CASSPGPRNQPQHF,TGTGCCAGCAGCCCGGGACCACGCAATCAGCCCCAGCATTTT
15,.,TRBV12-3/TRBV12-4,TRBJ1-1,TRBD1,CASNSPTGANTEAFF,TGTGCCAGCAACTCACCGACAGGGGCAAACACTGAAGCTTTCTTT
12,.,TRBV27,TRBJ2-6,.,CAAGAGANVLTF,TGCGCCGCGGGGGCGGGGGCCAACGTCCTGACTTTC
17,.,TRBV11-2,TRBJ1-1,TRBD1,CASSLGTGGQVNTEAFF,TGTGCCAGCAGCCTTGGGACAGGGGGCCAAGTGAACACTGAAGCTTTCTTT
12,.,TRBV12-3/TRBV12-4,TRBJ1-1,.,CASTQGVTEAFF,TGTGCCAGCACTCAGGGTGTCACTGAAGCTTTCTTT
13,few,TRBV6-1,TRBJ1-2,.,CASTIDRNYGYTF,TGTGCCAGCACCATCGACAGGAACTATGGCTACACCTTC
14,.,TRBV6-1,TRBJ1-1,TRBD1,CASRAVGGYTEAFF,TGTGCCAGCAGGGCGGTAGGGGGCTACACTGAAGCTTTCTTT
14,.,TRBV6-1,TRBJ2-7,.,CASGGEGRSYEQYF,TGTGCCAGCGGTGGAGAGGGACGTTCCTACGAGCAGTACTTC
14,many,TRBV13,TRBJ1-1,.,CASSLGVVGTEAFF,TGTGCCAGCAGCTTAGGGGTGGTAGGCACTGAAGCTTTCTTT
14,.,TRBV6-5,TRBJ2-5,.,CASSYGNRPETQYF,TGTGCCAGCAGTTACGGAAACCGCCCCGAGACCCAGTACTTC
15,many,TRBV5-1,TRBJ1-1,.,CASSLGGGHGTEAFF,TGCGCCAGCAGCTTGGGCGGGGGACACGGGACTGAAGCTTTCTTT
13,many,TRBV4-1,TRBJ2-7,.,CASSPGAVTTRYF,TGCGCCAGCAGCCCCGGGGCAGTCACGACGCGGTACTTC
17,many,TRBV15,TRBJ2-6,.,CATSRDFPSAGANVLTF,TGTGCCACCAGCAGAGATTTTCCCAGCGCTGGGGCCAACGTCCTGACTTTC
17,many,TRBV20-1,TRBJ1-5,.,CSARRGPNSNSNQPQHF,TGCAGTGCCAGGAGGGGACCCAATTCAAATAGCAATCAGCCCCAGCATTTT
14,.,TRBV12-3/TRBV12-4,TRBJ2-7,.,CASSFSPANYEQYF,TGTGCCAGCAGTTTTTCCCCGGCTAACTACGAGCAGTACTTC
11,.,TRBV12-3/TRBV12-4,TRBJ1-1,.,CASAVNTEAFF,TGTGCCAGCGCGGTTAACACTGAAGCTTTCTTT
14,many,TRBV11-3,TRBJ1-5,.,CASSSSGAHQPQHF,TGTGCCAGCAGCTCCTCAGGGGCTCATCAGCCCCAGCATTTT
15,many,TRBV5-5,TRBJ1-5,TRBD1,CASSLGDRGDQPQHF,TGTGCCAGCAGCTTGGGGGACAGGGGGGATCAGCCCCAGCATTTT
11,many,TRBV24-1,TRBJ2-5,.,CATSEGVFEYF,TGTGCCACCAGTGAAGGGGTTTTCGAGTACTTC
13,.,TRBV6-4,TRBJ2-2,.,CASSDGESGELFF,TGTGCCAGCAGTGACGGGGAGAGCGGGGAGCTGTTTTTT
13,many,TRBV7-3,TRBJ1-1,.,CASRPSATTEAFF,TGTGCCAGCAGGCCAAGTGCGACCACTGAAGCTTTCTTT
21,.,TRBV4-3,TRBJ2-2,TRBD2,CASSQPHSSSGSEWNTGELFF,TGCGCCAGCAGCCAGCCCCATTCGAGTAGCGGGAGTGAGTGGAACACCGGGGAGCTGTTTTTT
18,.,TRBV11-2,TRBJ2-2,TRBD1,CASSVRDRGRIHTGELFF,TGTGCCAGCAGCGTCCGGGACAGGGGGCGCATCCACACCGGGGAGCTGTTTTTT
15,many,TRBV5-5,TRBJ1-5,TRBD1,CASSYGTESNQPQHF,TGTGCCAGCAGCTACGGGACAGAGAGCAATCAGCCCCAGCATTTT
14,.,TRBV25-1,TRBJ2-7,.,CASGRSDWSYEQYF,TGTGCCAGCGGAAGAAGTGACTGGTCCTACGAGCAGTACTTC
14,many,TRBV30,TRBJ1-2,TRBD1,CAWSVDGTGSGYTF,TGTGCCTGGAGTGTAGACGGGACAGGGAGTGGCTACACCTTC
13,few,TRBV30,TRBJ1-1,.,CAWSVNGNTEAFF,TGTGCCTGGAGTGTAAACGGTAACACTGAAGCTTTCTTT
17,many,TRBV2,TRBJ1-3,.,CASSGSEGRRSGNTIYF,TGTGCCAGCAGTGGAAGTGAGGGACGGCGCTCTGGAAACACCATATATTTT